This T cell receptor (beta chain) was retrieved from a study of T cells in Graves' hyperthyroidism and ophthalmopathy. Ophthalmopathy patients all had a Clinical Activity Score of at least 3, a NOSPECS grade of at least 4 and disease under 3 months old. Amplification of TCR beta CDR3 regions was performed using RNA transcripts as template. HTBI primers were the set used in a first-round RT-PCR of the TCR CDR3. From the multiplex PCR reads, TCRdb called clonotypes with MiXCR, one entry per CDR3 protein. This sample carries hundreds of thousands of distinct CDR3 sequences, 17% of them seen once, and the ten largest clones take around 61%. This clonotype was seen repeatedly, ten times or more. The TCR sequence derives from an older woman with Graves' ophthalmopathy. The specimen sequenced was blood.

The CDR3 reads CASSRRGTGQQETQYF. The DNA for the CDR3 is TGTGCCAGCAGCCGCCGGGGGACAGGACAACAAGAGACCCAGTACTTC. The gene calls are TRBV7-2 and TRBJ2-5, with 8 bases aligning to TRBD1. CDR1 SGHTA and CDR2 FQGNSA come from the germline V gene. Losses at the gene ends were 5 bases for V and 2 bases for J; bases not matched to a gene: 10. The length of the CDR3 is 16 residues.